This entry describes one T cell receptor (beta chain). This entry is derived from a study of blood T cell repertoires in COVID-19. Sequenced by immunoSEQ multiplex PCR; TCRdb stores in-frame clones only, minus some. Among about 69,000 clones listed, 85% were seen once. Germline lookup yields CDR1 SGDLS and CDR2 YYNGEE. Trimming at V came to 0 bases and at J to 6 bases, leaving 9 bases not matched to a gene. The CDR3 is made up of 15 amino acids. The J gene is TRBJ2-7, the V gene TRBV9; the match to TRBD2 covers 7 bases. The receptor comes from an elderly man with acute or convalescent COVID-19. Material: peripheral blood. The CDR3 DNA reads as TGTGCCAGCAGCGTAGGCGGGGACTATTCCGCCGAGCAGTACTTC. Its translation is CASSVGGDYSAEQYF.